These 16 T cell receptor beta chains were all obtained from the same sample, sequenced in a study of CD8+CD57+ T cells in acquired aplastic anemia. Genomic DNA templated the TCR beta VDJ and CDR3 profiling. One entry per CDR3 protein, called by TCRdb with MiXCR from the reads. The data show around 140,000 distinct CDR3 sequences, with roughly 40% seen just once and roughly 8.4% held by the top ten. Sequencing was done on a sample of sorted CD4+, CD8+, or CD8+CD57+ T cells (not recorded which) from PBMCs. These receptors all stem from a human donor in good health, serving as a control.

The genes are TRBV12-3 or TRBV12-4 and TRBJ1-2; a possible D gene is TRBD1 (6 bases). V was trimmed by 6 bases and J by 7 bases, leaving 18 bases between them. The CDR3 sequence is 14 residues long. The CDR3: CASSNNNRVGGYTF. The CDR3, as DNA: TGTGCCAGCAGCAATAACAACAGGGTTGGTGGCTACACCTTC.

As for this clonotype: One base away lies a much larger clone, so this may be a sequencing read error. Because the CDR3 is missing its conserved closing phenylalanine or tryptophan, this is likely a read error. The DNA for the CDR3 is TGTGCCAGCACTCCGGGTGGATCTGGAAACACCATATATCTT. This translates into CASTPGGSGNTIYL. The chain combines TRBV6-1 with TRBJ1-3; unclear D gene. V shed 7 bases and J shed 1 base, with 11 bases lying between them. From germline, CDR1 is MNHNS and CDR2 SASEGT. The CDR3 totals 14 residues.

This clonotype was seen more than once but under ten times. This sequence joins TRBV10-3 and TRBJ2-1; the match to TRBD2 covers 11 bases. This CDR3 region has 14 residues. J was trimmed by 9 bases and V by 4 bases; bases with no gene match: 5. CDR1 and CDR2 (germline): ENHRY, SYGVKD. CDR3 nucleotides: TGTGCCATCAGTGTGGGTAGCGGGGGGGCTGAGCAGTTCTTC. Its translation: CAISVGSGGAEQFF.

The rearrangement links TRBV24-1 to TRBJ2-3; 15 bases align to TRBD2. J was trimmed by 2 bases and V by 5 bases; bases with no gene match: 13. CDR1 is KGHDR, CDR2 SFDVKD, per germline. The CDR3 has 20 residues. CDR3 in amino acids: CATSARPRTSGGAVTDTQYF. CDR3 nucleotides: TGTGCCACCAGTGCTAGACCGCGGACTAGCGGGGGGGCGGTCACAGATACGCAGTATTTT.

This clonotype has ten or more counts. The rearrangement links TRBV20-1 to TRBJ2-3; 7 bases agree with TRBD2. CDR1 and CDR2 from the germline V gene are DFQATT and SNEGSKA (reference sequence). V was pared by 5 bases and J by 2 bases, with 7 bases of the junction left unmatched. The CDR3 spans 14 residues. CDR3: CSAYRDYPTDTQYF. In DNA form, the CDR3 reads TGCAGTGCTTACCGGGACTACCCCACAGATACGCAGTATTTT.

The chain uses TRBV12-5 and TRBJ2-7; weak D call: TRBD2 (6 bases). The length of the CDR3 is 12 residues. Trimming removed 6 bases from V and 5 bases from J, with 11 bases in between. Per the germline V gene, CDR1 is LGHNT and CDR2 is FRNRAP. The CDR3 DNA reads TGTGCTAGTGGATGGAGGGTGAACGAGCAGTACTTC. This sequence encodes CASGWRVNEQYF.

A note on this clonotype: Just one base apart from a much larger clone, this may be a read error. The rearrangement links TRBV6-6 to TRBJ1-1; the D is unclear. Germline V gives CDR1 MNHNY, CDR2 SVGAGI (reference sequence). The CDR3 contains 13 residues. V shed 2 bases and J shed 10 bases, with 14 bases lying between them. The CDR3 DNA reads as TGTGCCAGCAGTTACAAGGTCTCAGCTGTAGCTTTCTTT. Its protein product is CASSYKVSAVAFF.

As regards this clonotype: A much larger clonotype is one base distant, so this may be a read error. CDR3 residues: CSARVVHRNAEAFF. The CDR3 coding sequence is TGCAGTGCTAGAGTGGTGCACAGGAACGCTGAAGCTTTCTTT. The chain uses TRBV20-1 and TRBJ1-1, with D perhaps TRBD1 (5 bases). The CDR3 length is 14 residues. Germline V gene data show CDR1 as DFQATT and CDR2 as SNEGSKA (reference sequence).

The table lists this clonotype with many counts. The CDR3 protein is CASSSPTRHNEQFF. DNA of the CDR3: TGTGCCAGCAGCTCCCCAACAAGACACAATGAGCAGTTCTTC. V usage is TRBV7-2 and J usage is TRBJ2-1; D unresolved. CDR3 length: 14 amino acids. V was clipped by 4 bases and J by 5 bases, with 12 bases between them. The germline CDR1 and CDR2 sequences are SGHTA and FQGNSA.

This rearrangement joins TRBV9 to TRBJ1-2, with D perhaps matching TRBD1 (5 bases). Germline V gives CDR1 SGDLS, CDR2 YYNGEE. The CDR3 runs to 16 residues. With 0 bases removed from V and 4 bases from J, the gap between germline ends came to 16 bases. Written as DNA, the CDR3 is TGTGCCAGCAGCGTAGGATTCCGGGAAGGGGCCTATGGCTACACCTTC. Translated: CASSVGFREGAYGYTF. Using reference TRBV9 and TRBJ1-2 for the parts outside the CDR3, the full variable domain is DSGVTQTPKHLITATGQRVTLRCSPRSGDLSVYWYQQSLDQGLQFLIQYYNGEERAKGNILERFSAQQFPDLHSELNLSSLELGDSALYFCASSVGFREGAYGYTFGSGTRLTVV.

This chain links TRBV2 with TRBJ2-7; no reliable D call. CDR1 is SNHLY, CDR2 FYNNEI, per germline. The CDR3 has 14 residues. V dropped 2 bases and J dropped 4 bases, with 12 bases sitting between them. Written as DNA, the CDR3 is TGTGCCAGCAGTGAAAGGGCAATGACTTACGAGCAGTACTTC. Residues: CASSERAMTYEQYF.

The chain combines TRBV2 with TRBJ1-5, with TRBD1 matching over 7 bases. Germline CDR1 SNHLY, CDR2 FYNNEI. This CDR3 comprises 17 residues. The CDR3 loop reads CARDRETGSYSNQPQHF. CDR3 bases: TGTGCTAGAGATAGAGAGACAGGGTCTTATAGCAATCAGCCCCAGCATTTT.

In the case of this clonotype: Just one base apart from a much larger clone, this may be a read error. As the CDR3 is not closed by the conserved phenylalanine or tryptophan, this likely results from a read error. The J gene is TRBJ1-3, the V gene TRBV6-1; TRBD1 matches at 10 bases. V was pared by 9 bases and J by 8 bases, with 7 bases of the junction left unmatched. CDR1 is MNHNS and CDR2 is SASEGT in the germline V gene. The CDR3 length is 13 residues. The CDR3 nucleotides are TGTGCCAGTGCTGGACAGGGGGTATACACCATATATCTT. Encoded protein: CASAGQGVYTIYL.

In this sample, this clonotype turned up many times. J is TRBJ1-2 and V is TRBV24-1; D not certain. V gave up 8 bases and J gave up 2 bases, with 11 bases separating them. The germline V gene has CDR1 KGHDR and CDR2 SFDVKD. This CDR3 spans 13 amino acids. DNA for the CDR3: TGTGCCACCACTGGACGGCTGAACTATGGCTACACCTTC. The encoded protein is CATTGRLNYGYTF.

This clonotype was picked up many times. The chain joins TRBV6-5 to TRBJ2-7; no clear D. Germline CDR1 MNHEY, CDR2 SVGAGI. CDR3 length: 14 amino acids. V was pared by 0 bases and J by 1 base, with 7 bases between. The chain's CDR3 is CASSYSRVSYEQYF. CDR3 coding DNA: TGTGCCAGCAGTTACTCTAGGGTGTCCTACGAGCAGTACTTC.

This clonotype has ten or more counts. The chain has TRBV5-1 and TRBJ1-1, with a possible D match to TRBD1 (5 bases). There are 14 residues in the CDR3. Trimming pared 4 bases from V and 2 bases from J, leaving 12 bases between. The germline V gene encodes CDR1 SGHRS and CDR2 YFSETQ. The CDR3 loop reads CASSGQGINTEAFF. The CDR3 DNA is TGCGCCAGCAGCGGCCAGGGAATAAACACTGAAGCTTTCTTT.